The clone carrying this TCR beta chain has just a few counts. What it binds is not known. This specimen belongs to a study of OX40 agonist ivuxolimab in advanced cancers. Overall study context: Patients undergoing dose escalation presented with hepatocellular carcinoma, melanoma, renal cell or head and neck cancer. A mean age of around 66 years, range 23 to 79, was recorded, and approximately 85% were male. Study-level results: Both CD4+ and CD8+ T cell populations in blood had undergone clonal expansion by week 6 at 0.1 to 3.0 mg/kg.

Trimming removed 6 bases from V and 4 bases from J, with 9 bases in between. Germline CDR1 KGHSH, CDR2 LQKENI. The CDR3 is 13 amino acids. Sequenced by immunoSEQ multiplex PCR; TCRdb stores in-frame clones only, minus some. The table includes tens of thousands of clones, roughly nine tenths detected once. Sequenced material: CD4+ or CD8+ T cells sorted from blood, taken in a trial of the OX40 agonist ivuxolimab. This receptor was obtained from an adult with an advanced solid tumor such as melanoma, head and neck, liver or kidney cancer. The chain carries TRBV18 and TRBJ1-4, with D unresolved. The CDR3 DNA is TGTGCCAGCTCTCCAACACGTAATGAAAAACTGTTTTTT. It specifies CASSPTRNEKLFF.